The 3 T cell receptor beta chains presented below share a single source sample, sequenced in a study of cytomegalovirus exposure and HLA in healthy donors. The PCR had 60 Vbeta and 13 Jbeta primers. Assay: immunoSEQ multiplex PCR; the TCRdb copy retains only in-frame clones and omits some. The table includes more than 95,000 clones, approximately 77% detected once. The source material was PBMCs. All receptors come from a man aged 50 to 59 in good health and CMV-seropositive.

V is TRBV6-6 and J is TRBJ2-7; TRBD2 matches at 12 bases. V was pared by 5 bases and J by 6 bases, with 8 bases of the junction left unmatched. Germline assignment: CDR1 MNHNY and CDR2 SVGAGI (reference sequence). This CDR3 is built from 15 residues. For the CDR3, the DNA is TGTGCCAGCAGTCAAACTAGCGGGGGGAGTTTCGAGCAGTACTTC. Translated, it gives CASSQTSGGSFEQYF.

This clone appeared a single time. This sequence joins TRBV5-5 and TRBJ2-7; D is ambiguous. CDR1 SGHKS and CDR2 YYEKEE come from the germline V gene (reference sequence). The CDR3 is 13 amino acids. V lost 2 bases and J lost 7, with 13 bases in between. The CDR3, as DNA: TGTGCCAGCAGCTTCCGATGGGCCCTGGAGCAGTACTTC. This codes for CASSFRWALEQYF.

The chain couples TRBV6-6 to TRBJ1-2; 7 bases are a match to TRBD1. The CDR3 extends over 12 amino acids. The J segment lost 4 bases and the V segment lost 7 bases, leaving 3 bases of the junction unmatched. CDR1 MNHNY and CDR2 SVGAGI come from the germline V gene (reference sequence). CDR3 region: CASTGDSYGYTF. The CDR3 DNA sequence: TGTGCCAGCACCGGGGACAGCTATGGCTACACCTTC.